This record looks at one TCR beta chain sequence and its context. The V end was cut by 4 bases, the J end by 12 bases, with 27 bases between. The CDR3 consists of 15 residues. From germline, CDR1 is SQVTM and CDR2 ANQGSEA. This specimen comes from a study of cytomegalovirus exposure and HLA in healthy donors. Both 60 Vbeta primers and 13 Jbeta primers went into the PCR. Some clones are missing from TCRdb's copy, which holds only in-frame ones; the method was immunoSEQ multiplex PCR. The data hold 110,000 to 150,000 clones, with roughly 75% observed a single time. The clonotype was recovered from a man aged 25 to 40 in good health and CMV-seronegative. The chain couples TRBV29-1 to TRBJ1-1; D is possibly TRBD1 (6 bases). Specimen: PBMCs. The CDR3: CSVVDGHNQWQGTFF. The CDR3 DNA reads as TGCAGCGTTGTTGATGGCCATAACCAGTGGCAGGGGACTTTCTTT.